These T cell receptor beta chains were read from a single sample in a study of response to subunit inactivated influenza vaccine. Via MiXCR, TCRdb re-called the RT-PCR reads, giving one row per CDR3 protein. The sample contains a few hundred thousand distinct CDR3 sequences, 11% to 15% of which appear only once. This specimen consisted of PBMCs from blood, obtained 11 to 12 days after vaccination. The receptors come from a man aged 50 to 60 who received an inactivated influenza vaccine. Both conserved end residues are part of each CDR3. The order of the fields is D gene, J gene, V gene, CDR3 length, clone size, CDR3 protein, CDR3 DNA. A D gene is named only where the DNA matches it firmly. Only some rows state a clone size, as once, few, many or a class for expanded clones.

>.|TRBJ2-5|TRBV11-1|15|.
CASSSPASGRQTQYF
TGTGCCAGCAGCTCCCCGGCCTCAGGGAGGCAGACCCAGTACTTC
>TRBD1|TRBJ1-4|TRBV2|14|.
CASARTGHNEKLFF
TGTGCCAGCGCCCGGACAGGCCATAATGAAAAACTGTTTTTT
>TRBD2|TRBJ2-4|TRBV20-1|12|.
CSAPPGGDIQYF
TGCAGTGCTCCCCCGGGGGGGGACATTCAGTACTTC
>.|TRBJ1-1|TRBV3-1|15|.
CASSPQTRTNTEAFF
TGTGCCAGCAGCCCCCAGACAAGGACCAACACTGAAGCTTTCTTT
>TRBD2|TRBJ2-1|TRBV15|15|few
CATSTRGSSYNEQFF
TGTGCCACCAGTACGCGGGGGAGCTCCTACAATGAGCAGTTCTTC
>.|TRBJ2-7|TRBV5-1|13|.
CASSWEPADEQYF
TGCGCCAGCAGCTGGGAGCCAGCGGACGAGCAGTACTTC
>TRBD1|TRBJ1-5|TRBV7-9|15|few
CASSQDRVGNQPQHF
TGTGCCAGCAGTCAGGACAGGGTGGGGAATCAGCCCCAGCATTTT
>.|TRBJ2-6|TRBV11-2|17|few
CASSLTVLRSGANVLTF
TGTGCCAGCAGCTTAACAGTCCTGAGGTCTGGGGCCAACGTCCTGACTTTC
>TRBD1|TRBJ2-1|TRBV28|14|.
CASSDPGGYNEQFF
TGTGCCAGCAGCGACCCAGGGGGCTACAATGAGCAGTTCTTC
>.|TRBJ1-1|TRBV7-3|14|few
CAVPLMWGGSEAFF
TGTGCCGTCCCCCTTATGTGGGGTGGGTCTGAAGCTTTCTTT
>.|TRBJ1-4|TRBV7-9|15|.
CASSGGGGLNEKLFF
TGTGCCAGCAGCGGGGGGGGAGGCCTTAATGAAAAACTGTTTTTT
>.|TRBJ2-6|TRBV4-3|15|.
CASSQDRVGANVLTF
TGCGCCAGCAGCCAAGACAGGGTCGGGGCCAACGTCCTGACTTTC
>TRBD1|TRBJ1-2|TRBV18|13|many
CASSAGQGYGYTF
TGTGCCAGCTCAGCCGGACAGGGCTATGGCTACACCTTC
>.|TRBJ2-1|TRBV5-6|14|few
CASSLRGWDNEQFF
TGTGCCAGCAGCTTGCGGGGTTGGGATAATGAGCAGTTCTTC
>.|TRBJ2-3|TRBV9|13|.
CASSVEGTDTQYF
TGTGCCAGCAGCGTAGAGGGAACAGATACGCAGTATTTT
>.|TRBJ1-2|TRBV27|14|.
CASSLSWGPYGYTF
TGTGCCAGCAGTTTAAGTTGGGGGCCCTATGGCTACACCTTC
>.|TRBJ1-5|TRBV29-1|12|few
CSVDRAHQPQHF
TGCAGCGTTGATAGAGCACATCAGCCCCAGCATTTT
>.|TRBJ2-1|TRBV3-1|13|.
CASSQDWASEQFF
TGTGCCAGCAGCCAAGATTGGGCTAGCGAGCAGTTCTTC
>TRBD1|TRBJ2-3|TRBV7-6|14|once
CASSPGTAVDTQYF
TGTGCCAGCAGCCCCGGGACAGCCGTGGATACGCAGTATTTT
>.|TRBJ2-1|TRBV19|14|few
CASSIGSGDEEQFF
TGTGCCAGTAGTATTGGGTCCGGGGACGAGGAGCAGTTCTTC